The entry below describes one T cell receptor beta chain. Its antigen is undetermined. The sample is drawn from a study of monozygotic twins with inflammatory bowel disease. Study observations and caveats: Resolution of different T cell subtypes was not achieved.

Donors each gave less than 3 ml of blood. The input for each TCR library was around 3,400 ng of total RNA. The template switching step added UMIs that contained a 6-nucleotide sample barcode. TCRdb reprocessed the 5' RACE reads and stores each CDR3 protein as one record, lacking DNA. This table lists 400,000 to 500,000 distinct CDR3 sequences. The CDR3 has 14 amino acids. Germline V lookup: CDR1 DFQATT, CDR2 SNEGSKA (reference sequence). This rearrangement joins TRBV20-1 to TRBJ1-6; the D call of TRBD1 rests on TCRdb alone, since no DNA is present to check it. The specimen sequenced was blood. This receptor was obtained from a human donor with ulcerative colitis or Crohn's disease, or a healthy co-twin of an affected twin (not recorded which). Here the CDR3 reads CSARDDRDNSPLHF.